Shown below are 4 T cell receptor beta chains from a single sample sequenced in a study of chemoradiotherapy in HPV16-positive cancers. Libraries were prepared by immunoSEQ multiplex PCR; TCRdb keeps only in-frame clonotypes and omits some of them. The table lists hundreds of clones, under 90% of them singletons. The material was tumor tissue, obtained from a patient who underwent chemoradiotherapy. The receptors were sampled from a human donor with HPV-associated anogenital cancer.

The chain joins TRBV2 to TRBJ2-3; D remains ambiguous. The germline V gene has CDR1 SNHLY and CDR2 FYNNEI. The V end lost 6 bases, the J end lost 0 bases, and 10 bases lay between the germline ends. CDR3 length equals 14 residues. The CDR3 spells CASRGFLSTDTQYF. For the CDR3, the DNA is TGTGCCAGCAGGGGATTCCTTAGCACAGATACGCAGTATTTT.

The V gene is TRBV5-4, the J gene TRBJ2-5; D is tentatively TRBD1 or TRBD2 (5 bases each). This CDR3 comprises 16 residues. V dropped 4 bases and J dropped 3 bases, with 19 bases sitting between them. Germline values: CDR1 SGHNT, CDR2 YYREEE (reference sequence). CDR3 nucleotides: TGTGCCAGCAGCCAAGACAGTCTGGGAGTCAAAGAGACCCAGTACTTC. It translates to CASSQDSLGVKETQYF.

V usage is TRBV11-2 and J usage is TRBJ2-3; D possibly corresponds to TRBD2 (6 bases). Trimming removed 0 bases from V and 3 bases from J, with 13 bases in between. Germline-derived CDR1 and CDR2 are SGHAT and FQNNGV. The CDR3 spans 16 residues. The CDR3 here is CASSLDRGLRTDTQYF. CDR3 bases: TGTGCCAGCAGCTTAGATCGGGGACTTCGGACAGATACGCAGTATTTT.

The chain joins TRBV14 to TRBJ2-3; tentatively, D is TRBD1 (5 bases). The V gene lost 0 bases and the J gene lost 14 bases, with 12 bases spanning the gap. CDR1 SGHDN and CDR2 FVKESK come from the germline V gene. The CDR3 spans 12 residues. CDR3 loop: CASSQEGQVRYF. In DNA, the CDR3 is TGTGCCAGCAGCCAAGAGGGGCAAGTACGGTATTTT. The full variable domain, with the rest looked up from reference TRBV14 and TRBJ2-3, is EAGVTQFPSHSVIEKGQTVTLRCDPISGHDNLYWYRRVMGKEIKFLLHFVKESKQDESGMPNNRFLAERTGGTYSTLKVQPAELEDSGVYFCASSQEGQVRYFGPGTRLTVL.